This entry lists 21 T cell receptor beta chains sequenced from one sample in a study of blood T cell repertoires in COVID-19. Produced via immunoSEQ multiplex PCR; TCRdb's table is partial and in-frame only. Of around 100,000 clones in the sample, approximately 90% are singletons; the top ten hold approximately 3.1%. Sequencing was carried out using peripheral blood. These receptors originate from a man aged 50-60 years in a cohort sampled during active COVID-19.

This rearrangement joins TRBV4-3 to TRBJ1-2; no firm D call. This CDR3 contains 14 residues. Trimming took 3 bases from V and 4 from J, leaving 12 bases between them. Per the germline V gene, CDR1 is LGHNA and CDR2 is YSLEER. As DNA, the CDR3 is TGCGCCAGCAGCCAGGAAGACGGAGGCTATGGCTACACCTTC. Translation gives CASSQEDGGYGYTF.

CDR3 DNA sequence: TGTGCCAGCAGCTTGGGTGGCGGGGGGCCGGGGGAGACCCAGTACTTC. This encodes CASSLGGGGPGETQYF. The chain combines TRBV5-4 with TRBJ2-5, with 8 positions matching TRBD2. The CDR3 runs to 16 residues. Germline CDR1 and CDR2: SGHNT and YYREEE (reference sequence). The V segment lost 0 bases and the J segment 5 bases; nucleotides outside the gene matches: 9. The full variable domain, with the rest looked up from reference TRBV5-4 and TRBJ2-5, is ETGVTQSPTHLIKTRGQQVTLRCSSQSGHNTVSWYQQALGQGPQFIFQYYREEENGRGNFPPRFSGLQFPNYSSELNVNALELDDSALYLCASSLGGGGPGETQYFGPGTRLLVL.

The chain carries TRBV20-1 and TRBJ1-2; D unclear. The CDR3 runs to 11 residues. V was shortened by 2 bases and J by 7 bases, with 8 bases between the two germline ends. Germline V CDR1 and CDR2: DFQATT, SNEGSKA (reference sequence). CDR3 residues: CSARIGSGYTF. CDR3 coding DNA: TGCAGTGCTAGAATAGGGAGTGGCTACACCTTC.

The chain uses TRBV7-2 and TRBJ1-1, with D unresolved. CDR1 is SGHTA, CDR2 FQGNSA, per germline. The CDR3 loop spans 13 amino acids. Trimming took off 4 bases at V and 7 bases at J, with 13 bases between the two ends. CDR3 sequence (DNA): TGTGCCAGCAGCTCAGGCTGGGGAGTTGAAGCTTTCTTT. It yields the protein CASSSGWGVEAFF.

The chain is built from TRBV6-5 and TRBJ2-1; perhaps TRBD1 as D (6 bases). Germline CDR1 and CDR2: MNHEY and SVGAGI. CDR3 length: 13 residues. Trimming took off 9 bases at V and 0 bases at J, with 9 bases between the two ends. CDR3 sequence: CASHRDSYNEQFF. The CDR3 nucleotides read TGTGCCAGTCACAGGGACTCCTACAATGAGCAGTTCTTC.

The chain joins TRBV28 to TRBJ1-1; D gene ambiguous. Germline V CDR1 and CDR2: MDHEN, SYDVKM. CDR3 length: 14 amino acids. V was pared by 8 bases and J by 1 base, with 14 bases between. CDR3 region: CASGSLRRNTEAFF. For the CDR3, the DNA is TGTGCCAGCGGGTCCCTGAGGAGGAACACTGAAGCTTTCTTT.

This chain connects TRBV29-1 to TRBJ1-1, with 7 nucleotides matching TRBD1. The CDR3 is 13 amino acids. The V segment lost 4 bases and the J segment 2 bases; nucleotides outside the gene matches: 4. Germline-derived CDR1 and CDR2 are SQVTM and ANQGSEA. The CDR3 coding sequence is TGCAGCGTTGGGGGACAGCAAAACACTGAAGCTTTCTTT. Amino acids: CSVGGQQNTEAFF.

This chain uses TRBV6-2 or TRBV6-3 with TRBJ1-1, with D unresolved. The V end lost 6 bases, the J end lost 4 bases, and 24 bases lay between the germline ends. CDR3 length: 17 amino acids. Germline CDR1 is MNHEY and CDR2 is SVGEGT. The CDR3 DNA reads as TGTGCCAGCAGCGCCGGAGGCAACTCCATACGGGGCACTGAAGCTTTCTTT. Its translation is CASSAGGNSIRGTEAFF.

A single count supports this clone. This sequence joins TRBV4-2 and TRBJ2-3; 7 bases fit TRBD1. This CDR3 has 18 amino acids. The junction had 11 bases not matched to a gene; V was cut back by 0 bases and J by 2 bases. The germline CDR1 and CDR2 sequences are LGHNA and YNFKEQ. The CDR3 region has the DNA TGTGCCAGCAGCCAAGAGTGGGGCATGGGACAGACCACAGATACGCAGTATTTT. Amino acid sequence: CASSQEWGMGQTTDTQYF.

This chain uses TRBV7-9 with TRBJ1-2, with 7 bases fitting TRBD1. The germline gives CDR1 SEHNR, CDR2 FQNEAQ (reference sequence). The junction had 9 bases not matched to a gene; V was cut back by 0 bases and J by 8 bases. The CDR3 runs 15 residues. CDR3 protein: CASSLAGQGGSGYTF. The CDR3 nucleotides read TGTGCCAGCAGCTTAGCGGGTCAAGGGGGCAGCGGCTACACCTTC.

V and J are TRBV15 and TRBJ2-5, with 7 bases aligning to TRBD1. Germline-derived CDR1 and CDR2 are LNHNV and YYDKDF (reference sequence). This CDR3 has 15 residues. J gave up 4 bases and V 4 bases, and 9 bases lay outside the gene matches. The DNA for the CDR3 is TGTGCCACCAGCAAGTCGAAGGGGGCGGGAGAGACCCAGTACTTC. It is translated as CATSKSKGAGETQYF.

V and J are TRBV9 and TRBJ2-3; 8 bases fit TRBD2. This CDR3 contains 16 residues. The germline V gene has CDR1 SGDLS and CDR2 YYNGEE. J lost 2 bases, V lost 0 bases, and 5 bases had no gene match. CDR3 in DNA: TGTGCCAGCAGCGTAGCCCAAGCGGGGGTCACAGATACGCAGTATTTT. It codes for CASSVAQAGVTDTQYF.

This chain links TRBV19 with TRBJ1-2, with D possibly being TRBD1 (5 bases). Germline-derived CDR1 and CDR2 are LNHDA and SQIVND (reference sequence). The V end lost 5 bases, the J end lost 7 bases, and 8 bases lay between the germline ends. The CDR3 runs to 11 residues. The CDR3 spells CASSQGVGYTF. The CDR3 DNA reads TGTGCCAGTAGTCAGGGTGTTGGCTACACCTTC. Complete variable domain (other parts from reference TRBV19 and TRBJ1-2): DGGITQSPKYLFRKEGQNVTLSCEQNLNHDAMYWYRQDPGQGLRLIYYSQIVNDFQKGDIAEGYSVSREKKESFPLTVTSAQKNPTAFYLCASSQGVGYTFGSGTRLTVV.

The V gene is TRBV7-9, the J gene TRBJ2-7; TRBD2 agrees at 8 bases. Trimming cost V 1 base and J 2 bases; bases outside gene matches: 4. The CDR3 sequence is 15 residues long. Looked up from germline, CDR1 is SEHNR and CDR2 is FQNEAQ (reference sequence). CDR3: CASSLVGSGAYEQYV. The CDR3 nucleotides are TGTGCCAGCAGCTTAGTTGGTAGCGGGGCCTACGAGCAGTACGTC.

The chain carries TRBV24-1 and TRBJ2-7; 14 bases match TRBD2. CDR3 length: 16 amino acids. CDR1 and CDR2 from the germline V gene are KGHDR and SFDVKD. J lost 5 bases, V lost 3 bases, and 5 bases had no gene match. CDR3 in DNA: TGTGCCACCAGTGATCGACTAGCGGGGGGGTTTGACGAGCAGTACTTC. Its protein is CATSDRLAGGFDEQYF.

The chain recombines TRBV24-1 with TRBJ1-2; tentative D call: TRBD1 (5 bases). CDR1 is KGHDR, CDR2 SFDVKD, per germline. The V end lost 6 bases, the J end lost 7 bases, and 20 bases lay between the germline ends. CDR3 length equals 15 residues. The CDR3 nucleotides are TGTGCCACCAGTCCCCAGGGCCCGATACTGGGTGGCTACACCTTC. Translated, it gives CATSPQGPILGGYTF.

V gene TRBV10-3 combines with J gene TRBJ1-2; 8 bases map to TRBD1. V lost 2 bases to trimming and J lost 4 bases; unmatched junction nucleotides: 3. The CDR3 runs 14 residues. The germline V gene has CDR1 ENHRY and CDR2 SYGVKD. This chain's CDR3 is CAISEDRGVYGYTF. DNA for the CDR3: TGTGCCATCAGTGAGGACAGGGGTGTCTATGGCTACACCTTC.

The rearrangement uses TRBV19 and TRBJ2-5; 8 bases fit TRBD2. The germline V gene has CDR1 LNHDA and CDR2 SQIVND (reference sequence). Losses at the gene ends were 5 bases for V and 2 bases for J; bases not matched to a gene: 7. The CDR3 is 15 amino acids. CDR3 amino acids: CASSATSVGQETQYF. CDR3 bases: TGTGCCAGTAGTGCGACTAGCGTGGGGCAAGAGACCCAGTACTTC.

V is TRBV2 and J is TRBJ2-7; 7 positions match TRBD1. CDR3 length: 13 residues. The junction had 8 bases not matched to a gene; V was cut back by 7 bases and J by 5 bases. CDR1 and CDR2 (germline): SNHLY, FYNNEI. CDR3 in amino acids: CASKSRDSNEQYV. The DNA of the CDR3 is TGTGCCAGCAAGTCACGGGACAGCAACGAGCAGTACGTC.

The CDR3 sequence: CASSIRAGGPSGNQPQHF. The CDR3 region has the DNA TGTGCCAGTAGTATCAGGGCCGGGGGACCCTCGGGCAATCAGCCCCAGCATTTT. The rearrangement uses TRBV19 and TRBJ1-5; possible D gene TRBD1, 5 bases. The CDR3 totals 18 residues. Trimming pared 3 bases from V and 2 bases from J, leaving 20 bases between. The germline gives CDR1 LNHDA, CDR2 SQIVND (reference sequence).

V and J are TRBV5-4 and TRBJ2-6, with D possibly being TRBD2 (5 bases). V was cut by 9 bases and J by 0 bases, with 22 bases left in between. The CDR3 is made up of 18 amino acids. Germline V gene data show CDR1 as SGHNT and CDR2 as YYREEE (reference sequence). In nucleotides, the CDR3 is TGTGCCACCGCCGCACGGGGATTAAAAACCTCTGGGGCCAACGTCCTGACTTTC. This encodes CATAARGLKTSGANVLTF.